These 5 T cell receptor beta chains were all obtained from the same sample, sequenced in a study of CD8 T cells in Susac syndrome. Random hexamers were used to reverse transcribe the RNA input (about 0.45 to 1 ug). MiXCR, applied by TCRdb to the immunoSEQ multiplex PCR reads, yields one record per CDR3 protein. Of some 130,000 distinct CDR3 sequences in the sample, 95% were seen once. Source material: CD8+ T cells from PBMCs. The receptor source for this set is a human donor with Susac syndrome.

The chain joins TRBV3-1 to TRBJ2-1; TRBD2 agrees at 11 bases. Trimming cost V 0 bases and J 4 bases; bases outside gene matches: 8. The length of the CDR3 is 18 residues. Germline-derived CDR1 and CDR2 are LGHDT and YNNKEL (reference sequence). CDR3 DNA sequence: TGTGCCAGCAGCCAAGAGAGGTTGGGGACTAGCGGTTACAATGAGCAGTTCTTC. Encoded protein: CASSQERLGTSGYNEQFF.

This clonotype was picked up a small number of times. At one of its ends the junction is not consistent with the germline gene, which may arise from a read error. V is TRBV7-7 and J is TRBJ2-7, with D perhaps given as TRBD1 or TRBD2 (5 bases each). From germline, CDR1 is SSHAT and CDR2 FNYEAQ (reference sequence). This CDR3 contains 13 residues. This chain's CDR3 is CASSPGDGYEQYF. The CDR3 coding sequence is TGTGCTAGCAGCCCTGGGGACGGCTACGAGCAGTACTTC.

This rearrangement joins TRBV3-1 to TRBJ2-2; tentatively, D is TRBD1 (6 bases). Per the germline V gene, CDR1 is LGHDT and CDR2 is YNNKEL (reference sequence). Trimming left V 4 bases short and J 3 bases short, with 9 bases between. This CDR3 has 14 amino acids. This CDR3 is CASSPGTYTGELFF. CDR3 bases: TGTGCCAGCAGCCCCGGGACATACACCGGGGAGCTGTTTTTT.

The chain combines TRBV9 with TRBJ2-7; the match to TRBD1 covers 8 bases. The CDR3 covers 14 residues. V was pared by 3 bases and J by 5 bases, with 7 bases of the junction left unmatched. Germline CDR1 and CDR2: SGDLS and YYNGEE. As DNA, the CDR3 is TGTGCCAGCAGCGAGGACAGGGAGACTGACGAGCAGTACTTC. This codes for CASSEDRETDEQYF.

A single count supports this clonotype. The chain is built from TRBV2 and TRBJ1-2; D gene uncertain. Germline-derived CDR1 and CDR2 are SNHLY and FYNNEI. This CDR3 contains 13 residues. The ends were cut back, 3 bases at V and 6 bases at J, with 11 bases in the middle. The CDR3 bases are TGTGCCAGCAGTGAGTGGGGTGCGGATGGCTACACCTTC. Translation gives CASSEWGADGYTF.